Detailed here is one TCR beta chain. Its antigen remains unidentified. Patients affected by ophthalmopathy presented a Clinical Activity Score of at least 3, a NOSPECS grade of at least 4, and disease duration below 3 months. Amplification of TCR beta CDR3 regions was performed using RNA transcripts as template. The TCR CDR3 first-round RT-PCR relied on the HTBI primer set. A single record per CDR3 protein comes from TCRdb applying MiXCR to the multiplex PCR reads. The table lists 490,000 or so distinct CDR3 sequences, 20% of them singletons. Germline lookup yields CDR1 MDHEN and CDR2 SYDVKM. Trimming took off 3 bases at V and 1 base at J, with 19 bases between the two ends. This CDR3 is 18 amino acids long. The sample comes from a study of T cells in Graves' hyperthyroidism and ophthalmopathy. General observations from the study: The majority of expanded thyroid clonotypes above 0.001 also appeared in blood. A model built on 13 V-J features separated ophthalmopathy from stable hyperthyroidism. Ophthalmopathy was predicted by the model a median of approximately 6.6 months ahead of onset.

The sequenced material came from blood. The chain has TRBV28 and TRBJ1-5; D ambiguous. This clonotype originated in a middle-aged man with Graves' ophthalmopathy. The CDR3 DNA sequence: TGTGCCAGCAGTTTGGTACAGAGCCTCCTGTTGAGCAATCAGCCCCAGCATTTT. The encoded protein is CASSLVQSLLLSNQPQHF.